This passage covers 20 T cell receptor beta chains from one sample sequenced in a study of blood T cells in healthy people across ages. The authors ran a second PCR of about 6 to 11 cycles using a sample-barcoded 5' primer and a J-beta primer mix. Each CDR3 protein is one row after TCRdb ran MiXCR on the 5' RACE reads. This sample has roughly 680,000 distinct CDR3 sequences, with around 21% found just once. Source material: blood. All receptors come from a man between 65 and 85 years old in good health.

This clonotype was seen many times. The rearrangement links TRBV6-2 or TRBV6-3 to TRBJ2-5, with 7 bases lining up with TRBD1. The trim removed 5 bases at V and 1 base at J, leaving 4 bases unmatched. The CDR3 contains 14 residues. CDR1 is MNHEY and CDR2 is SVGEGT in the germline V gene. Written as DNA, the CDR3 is TGTGCCAGCAGTAACCGGGACAGCCAAGAGACCCAGTACTTC. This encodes CASSNRDSQETQYF.

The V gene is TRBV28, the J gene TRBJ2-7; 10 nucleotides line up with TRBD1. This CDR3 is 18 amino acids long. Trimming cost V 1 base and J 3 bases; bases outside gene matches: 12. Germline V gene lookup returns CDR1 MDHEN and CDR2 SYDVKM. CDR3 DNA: TGTGCCAGCAGTTTATCGACAGGGGGCGGATCCTGGGACTACGAGCAGTACTTC. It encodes CASSLSTGGGSWDYEQYF.

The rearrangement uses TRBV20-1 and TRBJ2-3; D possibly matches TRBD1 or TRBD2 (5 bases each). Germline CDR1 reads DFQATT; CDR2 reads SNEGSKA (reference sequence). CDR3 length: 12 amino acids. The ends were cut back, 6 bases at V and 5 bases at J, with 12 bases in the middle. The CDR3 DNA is TGCAGTGCGAGTCTTGGGGGAGATACGCAGTATTTT. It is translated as CSASLGGDTQYF.

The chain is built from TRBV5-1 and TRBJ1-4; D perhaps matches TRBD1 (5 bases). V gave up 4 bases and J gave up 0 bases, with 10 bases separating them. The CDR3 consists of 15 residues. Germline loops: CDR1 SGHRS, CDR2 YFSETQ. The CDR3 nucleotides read TGCGCCAGCAGCCGGGGGGACTCAACTAATGAAAAACTGTTTTTT. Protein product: CASSRGDSTNEKLFF.

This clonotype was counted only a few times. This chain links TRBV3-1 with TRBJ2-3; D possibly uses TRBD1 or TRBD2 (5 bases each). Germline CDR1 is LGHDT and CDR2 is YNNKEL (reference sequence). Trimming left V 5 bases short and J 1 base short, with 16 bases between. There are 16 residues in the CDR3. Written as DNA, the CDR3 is TGTGCCAGCAGCGGGGGACCCAGGGTTGGCACAGATACGCAGTATTTT. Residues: CASSGGPRVGTDTQYF.

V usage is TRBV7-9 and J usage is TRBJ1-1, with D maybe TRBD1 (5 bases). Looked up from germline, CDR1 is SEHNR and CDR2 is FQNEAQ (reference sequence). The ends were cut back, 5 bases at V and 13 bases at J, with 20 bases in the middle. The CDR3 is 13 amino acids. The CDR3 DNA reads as TGTGCCAGCAGCCGACCCGGGACGGGAGACCTTTTCTTT. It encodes CASSRPGTGDLFF.

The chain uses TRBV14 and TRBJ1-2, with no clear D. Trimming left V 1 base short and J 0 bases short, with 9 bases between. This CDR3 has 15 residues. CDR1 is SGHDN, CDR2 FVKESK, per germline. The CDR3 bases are TGTGCCAGCAGCCAAGCGACGGCCCCTAACTATGGCTACACCTTC. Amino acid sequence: CASSQATAPNYGYTF.

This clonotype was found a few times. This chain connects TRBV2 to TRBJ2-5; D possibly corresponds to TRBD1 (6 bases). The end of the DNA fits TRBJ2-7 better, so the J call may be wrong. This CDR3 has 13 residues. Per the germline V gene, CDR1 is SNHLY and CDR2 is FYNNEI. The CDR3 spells CASSDQGTGEQYF. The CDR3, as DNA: TGTGCCAGCAGTGATCAGGGGACGGGCGAGCAGTACTTC.

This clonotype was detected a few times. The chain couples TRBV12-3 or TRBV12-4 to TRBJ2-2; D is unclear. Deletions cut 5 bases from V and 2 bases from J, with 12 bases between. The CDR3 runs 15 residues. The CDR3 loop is CASSAMAENTGELFF. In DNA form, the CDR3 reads TGTGCCAGCAGTGCCATGGCAGAAAACACCGGGGAGCTGTTTTTT.

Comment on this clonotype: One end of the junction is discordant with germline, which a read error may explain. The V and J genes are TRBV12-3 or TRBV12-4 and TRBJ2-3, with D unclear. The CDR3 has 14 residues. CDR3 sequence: CASSRGVRADMQYF. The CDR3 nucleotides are TGTGCCAGCAGCCGCGGAGTCAGAGCAGATATGCAGTATTTT.

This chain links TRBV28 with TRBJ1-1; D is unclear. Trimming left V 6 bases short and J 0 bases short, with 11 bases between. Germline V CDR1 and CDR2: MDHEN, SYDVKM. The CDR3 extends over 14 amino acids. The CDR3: CASSSHMMNTEAFF. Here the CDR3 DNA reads TGTGCCAGCAGCTCACATATGATGAACACTGAAGCTTTCTTT.

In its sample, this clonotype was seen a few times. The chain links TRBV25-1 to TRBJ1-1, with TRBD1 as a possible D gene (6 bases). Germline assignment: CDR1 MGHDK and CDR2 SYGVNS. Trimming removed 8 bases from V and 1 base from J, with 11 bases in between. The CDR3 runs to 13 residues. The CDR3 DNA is TGTGCCAGCGGCTTGACAGGGAACACTGAAGCTTTCTTT. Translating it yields CASGLTGNTEAFF.

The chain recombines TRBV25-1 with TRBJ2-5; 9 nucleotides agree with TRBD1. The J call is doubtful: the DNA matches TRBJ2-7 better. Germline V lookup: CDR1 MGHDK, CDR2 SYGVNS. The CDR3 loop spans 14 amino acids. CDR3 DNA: TGTGCCAGCAGTGAAGTAGGACAGGGGTACGAGCAGTACTTC. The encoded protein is CASSEVGQGYEQYF.

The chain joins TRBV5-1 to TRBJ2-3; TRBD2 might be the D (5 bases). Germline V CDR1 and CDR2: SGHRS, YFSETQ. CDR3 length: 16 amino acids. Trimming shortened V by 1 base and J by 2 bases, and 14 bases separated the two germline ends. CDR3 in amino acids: CASSLTAAAATDTQYF. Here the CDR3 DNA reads TGCGCCAGCAGCTTGACTGCGGCAGCGGCCACAGATACGCAGTATTTT.

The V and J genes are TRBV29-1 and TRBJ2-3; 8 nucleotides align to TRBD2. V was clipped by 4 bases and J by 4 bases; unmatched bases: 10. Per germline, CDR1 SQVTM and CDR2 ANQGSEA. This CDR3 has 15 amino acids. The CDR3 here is CSVGSSGSSADTQYF. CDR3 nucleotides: TGCAGCGTTGGCTCCAGCGGGAGTAGCGCAGATACGCAGTATTTT.

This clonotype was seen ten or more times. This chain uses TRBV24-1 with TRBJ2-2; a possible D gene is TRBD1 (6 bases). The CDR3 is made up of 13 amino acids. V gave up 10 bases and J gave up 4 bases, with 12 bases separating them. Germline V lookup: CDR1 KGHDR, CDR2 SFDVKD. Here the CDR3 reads CATKQGTTGELFF. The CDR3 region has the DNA TGTGCCACTAAACAGGGAACCACCGGGGAGCTGTTTTTT.

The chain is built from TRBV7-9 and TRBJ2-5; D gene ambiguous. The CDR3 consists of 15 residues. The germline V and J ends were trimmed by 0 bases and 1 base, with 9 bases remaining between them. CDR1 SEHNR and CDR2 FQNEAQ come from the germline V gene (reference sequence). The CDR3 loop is CASSLASGFQETQYF. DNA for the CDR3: TGTGCCAGCAGCTTAGCTTCTGGTTTCCAAGAGACCCAGTACTTC.

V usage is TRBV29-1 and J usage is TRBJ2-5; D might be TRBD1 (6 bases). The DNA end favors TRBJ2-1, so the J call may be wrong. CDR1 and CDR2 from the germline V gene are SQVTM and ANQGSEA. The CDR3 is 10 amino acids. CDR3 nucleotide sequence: TGCAGCGTTCAGGGGAATGAGCAGTTCTTC. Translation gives CSVQGNEQFF.

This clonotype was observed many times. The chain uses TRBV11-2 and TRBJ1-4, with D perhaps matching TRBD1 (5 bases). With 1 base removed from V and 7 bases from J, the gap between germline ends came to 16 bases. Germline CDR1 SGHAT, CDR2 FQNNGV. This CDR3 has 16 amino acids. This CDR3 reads CASSLVGGRVAEKLFF. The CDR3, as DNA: TGTGCCAGCAGCTTAGTCGGGGGGAGAGTTGCTGAAAAACTGTTTTTT.

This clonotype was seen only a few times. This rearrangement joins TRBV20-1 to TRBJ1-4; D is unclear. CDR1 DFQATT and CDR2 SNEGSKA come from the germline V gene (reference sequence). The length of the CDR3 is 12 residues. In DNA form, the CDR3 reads TGCTCCCATTTGGCAACTAATGAAAAACTGTTTTTT. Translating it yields CSHLATNEKLFF.